This T cell receptor (beta chain) derives from a study of CD8+ T cells in alopecia areata. Study at large: Each of the treated patients was given oral tofacitinib, 5 to 10 mg twice daily, for moderate-to-severe alopecia areata.

RNA, once extracted, was reverse transcribed into cDNA for use as the sequencing template. Repertoires were generated with immunoSEQ multiplex PCR, while TCRdb's copy carries only in-frame clones and drops some. This table has approximately 150,000 clones, 40% to 65% appearing once. Per the germline V gene, CDR1 is MDHEN and CDR2 is SYDVKM. Trimming cost V 3 bases and J 9 bases, with 3 bases left between them. The CDR3 loop spans 10 amino acids. General study results and limits: Clarity of TCR sharing across patients fell short of that in mice, possibly HLA-related. It was lesional scalp, especially alopecia totalis/universalis, that showed higher clonality than normal scalp.

About this clone itself: The target antigen is unknown.

The V gene is TRBV28, the J gene TRBJ1-5, with D unresolved. The sequence was obtained from a human donor with alopecia areata. This specimen consisted of CD4+ T cells sorted from blood, obtained at week 0. The CDR3 sequence is CASSFRPQHF. The CDR3 DNA follows: TGTGCCAGCAGTTTTCGGCCCCAGCATTTT. The complete variable domain, with remaining parts taken from reference TRBV28 and TRBJ1-5, reads DVKVTQSSRYLVKRTGEKVFLECVQDMDHENMFWYRQDPGLGLRLIYFSYDVKMKEKGDIPEGYSVSREKKERFSLILESASTNQTSMYLCASSFRPQHFGDGTRLSIL.